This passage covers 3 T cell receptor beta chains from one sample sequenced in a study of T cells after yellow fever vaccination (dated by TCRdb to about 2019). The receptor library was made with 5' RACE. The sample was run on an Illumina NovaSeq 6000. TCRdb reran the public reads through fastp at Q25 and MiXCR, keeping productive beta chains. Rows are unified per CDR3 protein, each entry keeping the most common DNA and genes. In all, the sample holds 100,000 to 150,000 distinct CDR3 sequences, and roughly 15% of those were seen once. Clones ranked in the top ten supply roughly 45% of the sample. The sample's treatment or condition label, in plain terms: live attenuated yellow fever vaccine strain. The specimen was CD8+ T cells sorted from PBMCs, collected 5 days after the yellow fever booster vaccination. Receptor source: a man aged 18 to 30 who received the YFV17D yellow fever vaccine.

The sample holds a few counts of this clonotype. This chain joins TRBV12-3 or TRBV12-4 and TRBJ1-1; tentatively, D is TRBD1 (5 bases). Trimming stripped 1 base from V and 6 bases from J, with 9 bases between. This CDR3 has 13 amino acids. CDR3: CASSLGGFAEAFF. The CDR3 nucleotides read TGTGCCAGCAGTTTAGGGGGCTTTGCTGAAGCTTTCTTT.

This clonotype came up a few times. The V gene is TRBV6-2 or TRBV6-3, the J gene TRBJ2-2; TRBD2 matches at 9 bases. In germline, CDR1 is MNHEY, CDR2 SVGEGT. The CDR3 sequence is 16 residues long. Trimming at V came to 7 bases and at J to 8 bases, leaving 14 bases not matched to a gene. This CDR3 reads CASIRRLAAYGGELFF. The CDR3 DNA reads TGTGCCAGCATCCGCAGACTAGCGGCCTATGGAGGGGAGCTGTTTTTT.

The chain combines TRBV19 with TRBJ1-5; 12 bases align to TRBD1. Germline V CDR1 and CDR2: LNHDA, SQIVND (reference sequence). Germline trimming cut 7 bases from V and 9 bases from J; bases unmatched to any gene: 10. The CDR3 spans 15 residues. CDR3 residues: CASTWGTGGGWPQHF. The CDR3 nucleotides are TGTGCCAGTACCTGGGGGACAGGGGGCGGGTGGCCCCAGCATTTT.